The 19 T cell receptor beta chains in this list originate from one sample, sequenced in a study of blood T cell repertoires in COVID-19. The repertoire was sequenced with immunoSEQ multiplex PCR; TCRdb's copy has only in-frame clones and lacks some. Here the sample spans about 82,000 clones, around 82% being singletons. Sequencing input: peripheral blood. The receptor set was obtained from a woman aged 55-70 years with acute or convalescent COVID-19.

This clone occurred once. This sequence joins TRBV7-9 and TRBJ1-2; D unclear. The CDR3 totals 15 residues. The V end was cut by 4 bases, the J end by 2 bases, with 14 bases between. From germline, CDR1 is SEHNR and CDR2 FQNEAQ (reference sequence). The CDR3 DNA reads as TGTGCCAGCAGCTATTTGGAGGGAGGGAACTATGGCTACACCTTC. Translation gives CASSYLEGGNYGYTF.

V usage is TRBV6-6 and J usage is TRBJ2-1; no clear D gene. V lost 0 bases to trimming and J lost 6 bases, with 9 bases between them. Germline loops: CDR1 MNHNY, CDR2 SVGAGI (reference sequence). CDR3 length: 14 amino acids. The CDR3 DNA is TGTGCCAGCAGTTACTCAACTGATGCCAATGAGCAGTTCTTC. Its translation: CASSYSTDANEQFF.

The chain carries TRBV12-3 or TRBV12-4 and TRBJ1-5; D unresolved. CDR3 length: 13 residues. With 3 bases removed from V and 5 bases from J, the gap between germline ends came to 8 bases. CDR3 loop: CASSLTEDQPQHF. DNA for the CDR3: TGTGCCAGCAGTTTGACCGAGGATCAGCCCCAGCATTTT.

V gene TRBV5-1 combines with J gene TRBJ2-6, with 11 bases matching TRBD1. The CDR3 runs to 18 residues. Germline V lookup: CDR1 SGHRS, CDR2 YFSETQ. With V trimmed by 2 bases and J by 3 bases, 7 bases remained unmatched. Here the CDR3 DNA reads TGCGCCAGCAGCTTCCGGGACAGGGGGGTCCTTGGGGCCAACGTCCTGACTTTC. Translation: CASSFRDRGVLGANVLTF.

The gene calls are TRBV9 and TRBJ2-3, with D possibly TRBD2 on 6 matching bases. This CDR3 comprises 15 residues. Germline V gives CDR1 SGDLS, CDR2 YYNGEE. Trimming stripped 3 bases from V and 1 base from J, with 12 bases between. The CDR3 sequence: CASSGGTFGTDTQYF. CDR3 sequence (DNA): TGTGCCAGCAGCGGGGGGACTTTCGGCACAGATACGCAGTATTTT.

This clone appeared a single time. The J gene is TRBJ2-5, the V gene TRBV2, with 7 bases lining up with TRBD2. Germline loops: CDR1 SNHLY, CDR2 FYNNEI. After removal of 8 bases from V and 1 base from J, the junction contained 13 bases not matched to a gene. The CDR3 runs 16 residues. The CDR3 loop is CASGLTRGTGQETQYF. The CDR3 nucleotides read TGTGCCAGCGGCCTCACGCGGGGGACGGGCCAAGAGACCCAGTACTTC.

The table lists this clone with a count of one. The chain uses TRBV19 and TRBJ1-5, with 8 bases fitting TRBD1. Germline loops: CDR1 LNHDA, CDR2 SQIVND (reference sequence). The CDR3 has 15 residues. V was pared by 7 bases and J by 6 bases, with 11 bases of the junction left unmatched. CDR3 region: CASTATGARSQPQHF. As DNA, the CDR3 is TGTGCCAGTACCGCGACAGGGGCAAGGAGTCAGCCCCAGCATTTT.

CDR3 sequence (DNA): TGCGCCAGCAGCCATTCAGGCGGGGGACCCCGATTGGATGAGCAGTTCTTC. Amino acids: CASSHSGGGPRLDEQFF. The rearrangement uses TRBV4-3 and TRBJ2-1; 7 bases align to TRBD2. Germline trimming cut 3 bases from V and 8 bases from J; bases unmatched to any gene: 16. Germline V gene lookup returns CDR1 LGHNA and CDR2 YSLEER. The CDR3 sequence is 17 residues long.

Of note for this clone: The germline gene is not matched at one end of the junction; a read error may be the cause. The chain carries TRBV7-7 and TRBJ2-1, with TRBD2 as a possible D gene (6 bases). The germline V gene encodes CDR1 SSHAT and CDR2 FNYEAQ (reference sequence). The CDR3 is 13 residues long. The CDR3 nucleotides read TGTGCTAGCAGCTTAGCACTAGCCGATGAGCAGTTCTTC. This translates into CASSLALADEQFF.

The V and J genes are TRBV9 and TRBJ2-7; TRBD2 matches 14 bases. J gave up 7 bases and V 3 bases, and 9 bases lay outside the gene matches. Germline CDR1 SGDLS, CDR2 YYNGEE. There are 16 residues in the CDR3. The CDR3 here is CASSASGTSGSREQYF. The CDR3 nucleotides read TGTGCCAGCAGCGCTTCCGGGACTAGCGGGAGTAGGGAGCAGTACTTC.

The chain couples TRBV25-1 to TRBJ1-2; D is unclear. Per germline, CDR1 MGHDK and CDR2 SYGVNS. The CDR3 has 12 residues. The V gene lost 2 bases and the J gene lost 4 bases, with 5 bases spanning the gap. The CDR3 loop is CASSEGSYGYTF. CDR3 bases: TGTGCCAGCAGTGAAGGGAGCTATGGCTACACCTTC.

This clone was seen more than once but under ten times. CDR3 amino acids: CASSSTGKGTEAFF. The CDR3 DNA reads as TGTGCCAGCAGTTCTACAGGGAAGGGCACTGAAGCTTTCTTT. The chain is built from TRBV28 and TRBJ1-1; tentatively, D is TRBD1 (6 bases). There are 14 residues in the CDR3. The germline V and J ends were trimmed by 4 bases and 4 bases, with 13 bases remaining between them. Germline-derived CDR1 and CDR2 are MDHEN and SYDVKM.

CDR3 residues: CASSIREQPQHF. CDR3 nucleotides: TGTGCCAGCAGCATCAGGGAACAGCCCCAGCATTTT. The J gene is TRBJ1-5, the V gene TRBV7-9; a possible D gene is TRBD1 (5 bases). The V gene lost 5 bases and the J gene lost 7 bases, with 9 bases spanning the gap. The CDR3 loop spans 12 amino acids. Germline CDR1 SEHNR, CDR2 FQNEAQ (reference sequence).

This chain connects TRBV10-1 to TRBJ1-5; the D is unclear. The V gene lost 5 bases and the J gene lost 5 bases, with 28 bases spanning the gap. Germline V gene sequence: CDR1 WNHNN, CDR2 SYGVQD (reference sequence). This CDR3 is built from 19 residues. The CDR3 nucleotides are TGCGCCAGCAGTCCAAGCCCGGTCGAGGGCGCCCACCCCTATCAGCCCCAGCATTTT. As protein: CASSPSPVEGAHPYQPQHF.

This chain joins TRBV4-3 and TRBJ1-2; 10 bases are a match to TRBD1. Germline assignment: CDR1 LGHNA and CDR2 YSLEER. V shed 1 base and J 4 bases; nucleotides not matched to a gene: 6. The CDR3 runs to 16 residues. The CDR3 nucleotides read TGCGCCAGCAGCCAAGCGACAGGGGGCGCGGGCTATGGCTACACCTTC. This sequence encodes CASSQATGGAGYGYTF.

The chain links TRBV19 to TRBJ1-4; possibly TRBD1 for D (6 bases). Trimming removed 5 bases from V and 4 bases from J, with 11 bases in between. This CDR3 is built from 14 residues. From germline, CDR1 is LNHDA and CDR2 SQIVND (reference sequence). The CDR3 reads CASSPGQYNEKLFF. CDR3 sequence (DNA): TGTGCCAGTAGTCCAGGACAGTATAATGAAAAACTGTTTTTT.

This clone occurred a few times. The chain has TRBV11-3 and TRBJ2-5, with 10 positions matching TRBD2. The germline gives CDR1 SGHNT, CDR2 YENEEA. J was trimmed by 3 bases and V by 2 bases; bases with no gene match: 9. CDR3 length equals 17 residues. DNA for the CDR3: TGTGCCAGCAGCTTAAGCGGGAGGGGATTATGGGAAGAGACCCAGTACTTC. It encodes CASSLSGRGLWEETQYF.

This chain uses TRBV4-3 with TRBJ2-5; 7 bases fit TRBD2. This CDR3 comprises 15 residues. Germline trimming cut 5 bases from V and 4 bases from J; bases unmatched to any gene: 10. CDR1 and CDR2 (germline): LGHNA, YSLEER. DNA of the CDR3: TGCGCCAGCAGCGGAGGGCAGGGAGGGCCAGAGACCCAGTACTTC. Amino acid sequence: CASSGGQGGPETQYF.

Here the CDR3 reads CASSSDRDSGRYIQYF. The CDR3 bases are TGTGCCAGTAGTAGCGACCGGGACAGCGGGAGATACATTCAGTACTTC. The chain links TRBV19 to TRBJ2-4; TRBD2 might be the D (8 bases). Trimming took off 4 bases at V and 8 bases at J, with 21 bases between the two ends. This CDR3 is built from 16 residues. Germline V gene lookup returns CDR1 LNHDA and CDR2 SQIVND (reference sequence).